Listed below are T cell receptor beta chains from one sample, sequenced in a study of post-analysis software for immune sequencing data. TCRdb recomputed calls from the PCR reads with MiXCR, one row per CDR3 protein. This sample has roughly 650,000 distinct CDR3 sequences, with approximately 59% found just once. The sequenced sample was blood. These TCRs come from a girl aged 2-10 years with multiple sclerosis. Both conserved end residues are part of each CDR3. D genes are given only for firm matches. Clone size is shown for a subset of rows, as once, few, many or a class of expanded clone.

TRBJ2-7 | TRBD2 | TRBV5-1 | . | CASSTRPAAGDVYEQYF | TGCGCCAGCAGCACCCGCCCCGCAGCGGGAGATGTCTACGAGCAGTACTTC
TRBJ2-1 | . | TRBV10-3 | few | CAIKSLSYNEQFF | TGTGCCATCAAGAGTCTATCCTACAATGAGCAGTTCTTC
TRBJ2-7 | TRBD2 | TRBV5-1 | few | CASSLDRGSSYEQYF | TGCGCCAGCAGCTTGGATCGCGGGAGCTCCTACGAGCAGTACTTC
TRBJ2-5 | TRBD2 | TRBV2 | few | CASSEAGLAGGGGFEETQYF | TGTGCCAGCAGTGAAGCTGGACTAGCGGGAGGTGGCGGGTTTGAAGAGACCCAGTACTTC
TRBJ2-3 | TRBD2 | TRBV7-2 | few | CASSTRLAGNTDTQYF | TGTGCCAGCAGCACCCGACTAGCGGGAAACACAGATACGCAGTATTTT
TRBJ2-7 | TRBD2 | TRBV9 | . | CASSSDSSGRNSHEQYF | TGTGCCAGCAGCTCAGATTCTAGCGGGAGAAACTCCCACGAGCAGTACTTC
TRBJ2-1 | . | TRBV29-1 | . | CSVEGKREQFF | TGCAGCGTTGAGGGGAAGCGTGAGCAGTTCTTC
TRBJ1-5 | . | TRBV27 | . | CASRSSGTGLRNQPQHF | TGTGCCAGCAGATCATCCGGGACGGGTCTTCGCAATCAGCCCCAGCATTTT
TRBJ2-3 | . | TRBV30 | . | CAWSVRLTDTQYF | TGTGCCTGGAGTGTACGGCTCACAGATACGCAGTATTTT
TRBJ2-5 | . | TRBV7-2 | . | CASSTDSGTQYF | TGTGCCAGCAGCACGGACTCGGGGACCCAGTACTTC
TRBJ1-2 | . | TRBV5-1 | . | CASKVSPDRTNGYTF | TGCGCCAGCAAGGTCAGCCCAGATCGGACCAATGGCTACACCTTC
TRBJ2-5 | . | TRBV13 | . | CASSLLWGSQETQYF | TGTGCCAGCAGCTTATTGTGGGGGTCACAAGAGACCCAGTACTTC
TRBJ1-5 | . | TRBV15 | few | CATSRDRGDQPQHF | TGTGCCACCAGCAGAGATCGAGGGGACCAGCCCCAGCATTTT
TRBJ1-1 | TRBD1 | TRBV7-2 | . | CASSSQGVNTEAFF | TGTGCCAGCAGCTCTCAGGGGGTGAACACTGAAGCTTTCTTT
TRBJ2-1 | TRBD2 | TRBV20-1 | few | CSAPHGLAGANNEQFF | TGCAGTGCCCCCCATGGGTTAGCGGGAGCCAACAATGAGCAGTTCTTC
TRBJ1-2 | . | TRBV29-1 | many | CSVEAARGPGYTF | TGCAGCGTTGAAGCCGCCAGAGGGCCTGGCTACACCTTC
TRBJ2-3 | . | TRBV19 | . | CASSMRLDGSDTQYF | TGTGCCAGTAGTATGCGGCTAGATGGTTCAGATACGCAGTATTTT
TRBJ1-2 | TRBD1 | TRBV7-2 | . | CASSPGQDVGYTF | TGTGCCAGCAGCCCGGGACAGGATGTTGGCTACACCTTC
TRBJ2-3 | . | TRBV29-1 | . | CSVGQQSDTQYF | TGCAGCGTTGGACAGCAGTCAGATACGCAGTATTTT
TRBJ2-4 | . | TRBV4-3 | once | CASSQVPTVLGGKNIQYF | TGCGCCAGCAGCCAAGTACCGACCGTTCTGGGGGGCAAAAACATTCAGTACTTC
TRBJ2-1 | TRBD1 | TRBV28 | once | CASSLIGQGSYNEQFF | TGTGCCAGCAGTTTGATAGGACAGGGGTCATACAATGAGCAGTTCTTC
TRBJ2-3 | TRBD2 | TRBV29-1 | few | CSVRLAASPDTQYF | TGCAGCGTCAGACTAGCTGCCTCCCCAGATACGCAGTATTTT
TRBJ2-1 | . | TRBV24-1 | . | CATRPGGGPYNEQFF | TGTGCCACCAGGCCTGGCGGCGGCCCCTACAATGAGCAGTTCTTC
TRBJ2-7 | TRBD1 | TRBV4-1 | . | CASSPVGTAHYEQYF | TGCGCCAGCAGCCCTGTGGGGACAGCGCACTACGAGCAGTACTTC
TRBJ2-7 | . | TRBV5-1 | few | CASSRDFRDSYEQYF | TGCGCCAGCAGCCGTGATTTCCGGGATTCCTACGAGCAGTACTTC
TRBJ2-7 | TRBD1 | TRBV7-9 | . | CASSSIRGPSYEQYF | TGTGCCAGCAGCTCCATCAGGGGGCCCTCCTACGAGCAGTACTTC
TRBJ1-1 | . | TRBV5-6 | . | CASSPGVVGGTEAFF | TGTGCCAGCAGCCCCGGTGTGGTGGGGGGCACTGAAGCTTTCTTT
TRBJ2-2 | . | TRBV15 | . | CATSRDVLNTGELFF | TGTGCCACCAGCAGAGATGTTTTGAACACCGGGGAGCTGTTTTTT
TRBJ2-7 | . | TRBV6-5 | . | CASRRADSSYEQYF | TGTGCCAGCAGGAGGGCAGACAGCTCCTACGAGCAGTACTTC
TRBJ2-1 | TRBD2 | TRBV20-1 | . | CSARASGGYNEQFF | TGCAGTGCTAGAGCTAGCGGGGGCTACAATGAGCAGTTCTTC
TRBJ1-1 | . | TRBV3-1 | few | CASSHWAGRMNTEAFF | TGTGCCAGCAGCCATTGGGCAGGGCGAATGAACACTGAAGCTTTCTTT
TRBJ2-5 | TRBD2 | TRBV7-7 | . | CASSLRAGGPWETQYF | TGTGCCAGCAGCCTGAGAGCGGGGGGGCCTTGGGAGACCCAGTACTTC
TRBJ1-1 | TRBD1 | TRBV11-2 | . | CASSSQGSAGAEAFF | TGTGCCAGCAGCTCACAGGGGTCCGCGGGCGCTGAAGCTTTCTTT
TRBJ2-1 | TRBD2 | TRBV12-3/TRBV12-4 | few | CASSSGLAHNEQFF | TGTGCCAGCAGCTCGGGACTAGCTCACAATGAGCAGTTCTTC
TRBJ2-5 | . | TRBV24-1 | . | CATSDTGRETQYF | TGTGCCACCAGTGACACGGGGCGGGAGACCCAGTACTTC
TRBJ1-2 | . | TRBV6-5 | few | CASSPRTRGYYGYTF | TGTGCCAGCAGTCCAAGGACAAGGGGGTACTATGGCTACACCTTC
TRBJ2-7 | . | TRBV7-3 | . | CASSKQLENEQYF | TGTGCCAGCAGCAAACAACTAGAGAACGAGCAGTACTTC
TRBJ2-7 | . | TRBV27 | . | CASSLRRTYEQYF | TGTGCCAGCAGTTTACGACGGACCTACGAGCAGTACTTC
TRBJ2-1 | TRBD2 | TRBV7-3 | few | CASSLGRLAGGSYNEQFF | TGTGCCAGCAGCTTAGGAAGGCTGGCGGGAGGGAGCTACAATGAGCAGTTCTTC
TRBJ1-2 | . | TRBV7-2 | few | CASSLVTPNYGYTF | TGTGCCAGCAGCTTAGTGACACCTAACTATGGCTACACCTTC
TRBJ2-7 | . | TRBV7-9 | . | CASSFMSGEQYF | TGTGCCAGCAGCTTTATGTCCGGGGAGCAGTACTTC
TRBJ2-1 | . | TRBV6-1 | . | CTSSESNEQFF | TGTACCAGCAGTGAAAGTAATGAGCAGTTCTTC
TRBJ1-1 | . | TRBV25-1 | once | CASSDEGMNTEAFF | TGTGCCAGCAGTGACGAGGGGATGAACACTGAAGCTTTCTTT
TRBJ2-1 | . | TRBV4-3 | . | CASSQDLGSLLYNEQFF | TGCGCCAGCAGCCAAGATCTCGGGAGTCTCCTTTACAATGAGCAGTTCTTC
TRBJ1-5 | TRBD1 | TRBV7-9 | . | CASSPGTAPLNQPQHF | TGTGCCAGCAGCCCCGGGACAGCTCCTCTCAATCAGCCCCAGCATTTT
TRBJ2-3 | . | TRBV7-9 | . | CASSLESGSTDTQYF | TGTGCCAGCAGCTTAGAAAGCGGGAGCACAGATACGCAGTATTTT